This is a list of T cell receptor beta chains from one sample in a study of cytomegalovirus exposure and HLA in healthy donors. Clones were read by immunoSEQ multiplex PCR, and TCRdb kept only the in-frame ones, dropping some. This sample yields about 190,000 clones, of which about nine tenths are seen a single time; 1% to 1.5% belongs to the top ten. The sequenced sample consisted of PBMCs. The receptors stem from a man aged 30 to 39 in good health and CMV-seronegative. The CDR3 runs from the conserved cysteine through the conserved F or W. Each record gives: V gene, D gene, J gene, clone size, CDR3 protein, CDR3 DNA. The D gene is left open where the match is weak. The size field is filled for only some rows; it gives once, few, many or a size class.

V: TRBV6-5; D: TRBD2; J: TRBJ2-2; size: few; CDR3: CASSYEAAGGLGELFF; DNA: TGTGCCAGCAGTTACGAGGCAGCGGGGGGGCTAGGGGAGCTGTTTTTT
V: TRBV7-9; D: TRBD2; J: TRBJ2-1; size: -; CDR3: CSSSLRSGRDPNEQFF; DNA: TGTTCCAGCAGCCTTCGTAGCGGGAGAGACCCAAATGAGCAGTTCTTC
V: TRBV15; D: TRBD1; J: TRBJ1-2; size: -; CDR3: CATSREGGGGLYGYTF; DNA: TGTGCCACCAGCAGAGAGGGAGGAGGGGGCTTGTATGGCTACACCTTC
V: TRBV5-1; D: TRBD1; J: TRBJ2-1; size: -; CDR3: CASSWETGGNEQFF; DNA: TGCGCCAGCAGCTGGGAAACAGGGGGTAATGAGCAGTTCTTC
V: TRBV19; D: -; J: TRBJ2-5; size: -; CDR3: CASSKEQGYGQETQYF; DNA: TGTGCCAGTAGTAAAGAACAGGGTTACGGTCAAGAGACCCAGTACTTC
V: TRBV7-2; D: -; J: TRBJ1-1; size: -; CDR3: CASSADRNTEAFF; DNA: TGTGCCAGCAGTGCGGACAGGAACACTGAAGCTTTCTTT
V: TRBV5-1; D: TRBD1; J: TRBJ1-2; size: -; CDR3: CASSPYDRDGYTF; DNA: TGCGCCAGCAGCCCTTACGACAGGGATGGCTACACCTTC
V: TRBV18; D: TRBD1; J: TRBJ2-7; size: -; CDR3: CASSHRGQLNSYEQYF; DNA: TGTGCCAGCTCGCATAGGGGGCAGCTTAACTCCTACGAGCAGTACTTC
V: TRBV19; D: -; J: TRBJ2-7; size: once; CDR3: CASRSGGTGYEQYF; DNA: TGTGCCAGTAGATCTGGGGGCACGGGCTACGAGCAGTACTTC
V: TRBV25-1; D: -; J: TRBJ1-1; size: -; CDR3: CASSESGGRRDTEAFF; DNA: TGTGCCAGCAGTGAGTCGGGGGGCCGGAGGGACACTGAAGCTTTCTTT
V: TRBV11-3; D: TRBD2; J: TRBJ2-1; size: -; CDR3: CASSLSGLVVNEQFF; DNA: TGTGCCAGCAGCTTATCGGGACTAGTAGTAAATGAGCAGTTCTTC
V: TRBV10-1; D: TRBD1; J: TRBJ2-1; size: few; CDR3: CASRQGTGVPEQFF; DNA: TGCGCCAGCAGGCAGGGGACAGGGGTTCCTGAGCAGTTCTTC
V: TRBV19; D: -; J: TRBJ2-7; size: -; CDR3: CASSSAGSYEQYF; DNA: TGTGCCAGTAGTAGTGCAGGATCCTACGAGCAGTACTTC
V: TRBV11-2; D: -; J: TRBJ1-2; size: -; CDR3: CASSQYGGTEGYTF; DNA: TGTGCCAGCAGCCAATATGGGGGCACGGAAGGCTACACCTTC
V: TRBV28; D: -; J: TRBJ2-7; size: once; CDR3: CASSLLRGPYEQYF; DNA: TGTGCCAGCAGTTTATTGCGGGGGCCCTACGAGCAGTACTTC
V: TRBV27; D: TRBD1; J: TRBJ1-5; size: -; CDR3: CASSPGQDVNQPQHF; DNA: TGTGCCAGCAGTCCCGGACAGGATGTCAATCAGCCCCAGCATTTT
V: TRBV7-9; D: -; J: TRBJ2-1; size: -; CDR3: CASTRRGAGPYNEQFF; DNA: TGTGCCAGCACCCGAAGAGGAGCGGGCCCCTACAATGAGCAGTTCTTC
V: TRBV18; D: TRBD1; J: TRBJ2-3; size: once; CDR3: CASSDGQGADTQYF; DNA: TGTGCCAGCTCAGATGGACAGGGGGCAGATACGCAGTATTTT
V: TRBV18; D: -; J: TRBJ2-7; size: -; CDR3: CASSKLSTYEQYF; DNA: TGTGCCAGCTCAAAGCTGTCCACCTACGAGCAGTACTTC
V: TRBV21-1; D: -; J: TRBJ2-5; size: -; CDR3: CASSKARLLRQETQYF; DNA: TGTGCCAGCAGCAAAGCGCGCTTGCTGAGGCAAGAGACCCAGTACTTC
V: TRBV7-9; D: -; J: TRBJ1-6; size: once; CDR3: CASSSQGLRPLHF; DNA: TGTGCCAGCAGCTCTCAGGGGTTGCGGCCCCTCCACTTT
V: TRBV15; D: -; J: TRBJ1-1; size: few; CDR3: CATSRVGRLGSFSTEAFF; DNA: TGTGCCACCAGCAGAGTAGGGAGGCTGGGAAGCTTTTCTACTGAAGCTTTCTTT
V: TRBV15; D: -; J: TRBJ1-2; size: -; CDR3: CATSRARGFQTGNYGYTF; DNA: TGTGCCACCAGCAGAGCTAGGGGATTCCAAACCGGTAACTATGGCTACACCTTC
V: TRBV5-1; D: TRBD1; J: TRBJ2-2; size: -; CDR3: CASSWDRNTGELFF; DNA: TGCGCCAGCAGCTGGGACAGGAACACCGGGGAGCTGTTTTTT
V: TRBV11-2; D: -; J: TRBJ2-3; size: -; CDR3: CASSPTGDTQYF; DNA: TGTGCCAGCAGCCCGACGGGGGATACGCAGTATTTT
V: TRBV5-1; D: -; J: TRBJ2-7; size: -; CDR3: CASSPDTGSYEQYF; DNA: TGCGCCAGCAGCCCCGATACGGGCTCCTACGAGCAGTACTTC
V: TRBV6-6; D: TRBD1; J: TRBJ2-1; size: -; CDR3: CASSPSTGGGNNEQFF; DNA: TGTGCCAGCAGCCCTTCCACAGGGGGCGGGAACAATGAGCAGTTCTTC
V: TRBV7-2; D: TRBD1; J: TRBJ1-1; size: -; CDR3: CASSSTTGLNTEAFF; DNA: TGTGCCAGCAGCTCGACGACAGGGCTGAACACTGAAGCTTTCTTT
V: TRBV6-6; D: -; J: TRBJ2-1; size: -; CDR3: CASSPQVQQFF; DNA: TGTGCCAGCAGTCCTCAGGTTCAGCAGTTCTTC
V: TRBV25-1; D: TRBD1; J: TRBJ2-1; size: -; CDR3: CASSDRDAPFF; DNA: TGTGCCAGCAGCGACAGGGATGCTCCGTTCTTC
V: TRBV14; D: -; J: TRBJ2-3; size: -; CDR3: CASSQFLPGTDTQYF; DNA: TGTGCCAGCAGCCAATTCCTTCCGGGCACAGATACGCAGTATTTT
V: TRBV25-1; D: -; J: TRBJ1-6; size: -; CDR3: CASRQVDNSPLHF; DNA: TGTGCCTCCAGACAGGTCGATAATTCACCCCTCCACTTT
V: TRBV28; D: -; J: TRBJ2-7; size: -; CDR3: CASSPTGGVYEQYF; DNA: TGTGCCAGCAGTCCAACAGGGGGGGTCTACGAGCAGTACTTC
V: TRBV19; D: -; J: TRBJ2-5; size: -; CDR3: CASSTATGYGEQYF; DNA: TGTGCCAGTAGTACGGCGACAGGCTACGGGGAGCAGTACTTC
V: TRBV27; D: -; J: TRBJ2-2; size: -; CDR3: CASSLYYRKNTGELFF; DNA: TGTGCCAGCAGTTTATATTACAGGAAGAACACCGGGGAGCTGTTTTTT
V: TRBV6-5; D: TRBD1; J: TRBJ1-6; size: -; CDR3: CASSRTGDNSPLHF; DNA: TGTGCCAGCAGTCGGACAGGGGACAATTCACCCCTCCACTTT
V: TRBV4-1; D: -; J: TRBJ2-1; size: -; CDR3: CASSQLSSASSYNEQFF; DNA: TGCGCCAGCAGCCAGCTATCCAGCGCGAGCTCCTACAATGAGCAGTTCTTC
V: TRBV5-6; D: -; J: TRBJ1-6; size: -; CDR3: CASSLVEEGLHF; DNA: TGTGCCAGCAGCTTGGTTGAGGAGGGCCTGCACTTT
V: TRBV10-2; D: -; J: TRBJ1-6; size: few; CDR3: CASSVVGQSNSPLHF; DNA: TGCGCCAGCAGTGTAGTAGGACAGTCAAATTCACCCCTCCACTTT
V: TRBV19; D: -; J: TRBJ2-1; size: once; CDR3: CASSTGIEQFF; DNA: TGTGCCAGTAGCACAGGGATTGAGCAGTTCTTC
V: TRBV28; D: -; J: TRBJ1-2; size: -; CDR3: CASSLARADYGYTF; DNA: TGTGCCAGCAGTTTAGCCAGGGCGGACTATGGCTACACCTTC
V: TRBV19; D: TRBD2; J: TRBJ2-3; size: -; CDR3: CASMRREGADTQYF; DNA: TGTGCCAGTATGAGGCGGGAGGGGGCAGATACGCAGTATTTT
V: TRBV15; D: -; J: TRBJ1-2; size: -; CDR3: CATSPFGGYYGYTF; DNA: TGTGCCACCAGCCCCTTTGGAGGGTACTATGGCTACACCTTC
V: TRBV6-1; D: TRBD2; J: TRBJ2-1; size: -; CDR3: CASTGGSYNEQFF; DNA: TGTGCCAGCACGGGAGGTTCCTACAATGAGCAGTTCTTC